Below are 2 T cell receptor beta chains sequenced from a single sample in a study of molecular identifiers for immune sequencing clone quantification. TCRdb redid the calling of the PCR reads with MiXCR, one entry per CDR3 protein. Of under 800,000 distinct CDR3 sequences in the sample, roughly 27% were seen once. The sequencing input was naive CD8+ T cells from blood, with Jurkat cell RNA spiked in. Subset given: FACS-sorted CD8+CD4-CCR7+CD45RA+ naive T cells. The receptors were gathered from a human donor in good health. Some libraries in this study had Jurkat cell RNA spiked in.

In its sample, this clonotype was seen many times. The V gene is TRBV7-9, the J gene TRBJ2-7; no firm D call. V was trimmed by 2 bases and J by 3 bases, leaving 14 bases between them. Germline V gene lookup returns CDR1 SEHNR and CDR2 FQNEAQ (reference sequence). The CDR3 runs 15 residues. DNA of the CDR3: TGTGCCAGCAGCTTACCTCAGGCAGAGAACTACGAGCAGTACTTC. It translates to CASSLPQAENYEQYF.

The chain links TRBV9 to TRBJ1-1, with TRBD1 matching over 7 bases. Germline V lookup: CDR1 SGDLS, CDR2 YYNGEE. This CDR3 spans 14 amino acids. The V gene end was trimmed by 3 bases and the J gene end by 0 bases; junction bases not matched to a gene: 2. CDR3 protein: CASSGDSMNTEAFF. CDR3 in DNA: TGTGCCAGCAGCGGGGACAGCATGAACACTGAAGCTTTCTTT.